These 5 T cell receptor beta chains came from one sample sequenced in a study of cytomegalovirus exposure and HLA in healthy donors. Primers for the PCR totalled 60 Vbeta and 13 Jbeta. Assay used: immunoSEQ multiplex PCR; TCRdb lists only in-frame clones, some missing. The sample includes some 270,000 clones, 80% of them seen just once. Sequencing was performed on PBMCs. The source of these receptors is a girl between 2 and 10 years old in good health and CMV-seronegative.

The chain joins TRBV7-8 to TRBJ1-1; 7 bases map to TRBD1. J gave up 1 base and V 5 bases, and 10 bases lay outside the gene matches. CDR3 length equals 16 residues. In germline, CDR1 is SGHVS, CDR2 FQNEAQ. The chain's CDR3 is CASSRYIRGENTEAFF. Here the CDR3 DNA reads TGTGCCAGCAGCCGGTACATCAGGGGGGAGAACACTGAAGCTTTCTTT.

This chain connects TRBV28 to TRBJ1-1; 9 bases line up with TRBD1. Per germline, CDR1 MDHEN and CDR2 SYDVKM. J lost 1 base, V lost 8 bases, and 8 bases had no gene match. The CDR3 is 15 residues long. The CDR3 coding sequence is TGTGCCAGCGTTATCAAACAGGGGGCGAACACTGAAGCTTTCTTT. It yields the protein CASVIKQGANTEAFF. Filled out from reference TRBV28 and TRBJ1-1, the complete variable domain reads DVKVTQSSRYLVKRTGEKVFLECVQDMDHENMFWYRQDPGLGLRLIYFSYDVKMKEKGDIPEGYSVSREKKERFSLILESASTNQTSMYLCASVIKQGANTEAFFGQGTRLTVV.

This clone was detected a few times. The chain links TRBV4-1 to TRBJ2-7; TRBD1 matches at 8 bases. The ends lost 1 base at V and 2 bases at J; junction bases unmatched: 4. The CDR3 sequence is 15 residues long. Germline V lookup: CDR1 MGHRA, CDR2 YSYEKL. DNA of the CDR3: TGCGCCAGCAGCCAAGCCGGGACAGGTCCCTACGAGCAGTACTTC. Encoded protein: CASSQAGTGPYEQYF.

J is TRBJ2-1 and V is TRBV2; 9 nucleotides line up with TRBD2. Germline V gene sequence: CDR1 SNHLY, CDR2 FYNNEI. The CDR3 runs 15 residues. Losses at the gene ends were 6 bases for V and 2 bases for J; bases not matched to a gene: 5. The CDR3 protein is CASRGSGSPYNEQFF. Here the CDR3 DNA reads TGTGCCAGCAGGGGTAGCGGGAGTCCCTACAATGAGCAGTTCTTC.

The chain links TRBV7-7 to TRBJ1-5; D remains unclear. The CDR3 is made up of 15 amino acids. V dropped 0 bases and J dropped 9 bases, with 15 bases sitting between them. Germline CDR1 and CDR2: SSHAT and FNYEAQ (reference sequence). CDR3 sequence (DNA): TGTGCCAGCAGCTTAGCGGTGGGAGGGATGAGGCCCCAGCATTTT. Translating it yields CASSLAVGGMRPQHF.